This TCR beta chain came from a study of shared clonotypes between healthy human individuals. Study-level information: CD4 naive cells filled three plates per donor, CD4 memory three, CD8 naive two and CD8 memory one. Regarding the study as a whole: Naive subsets usually exceeded memory subsets in estimated richness.

Data came from immunoSEQ multiplex PCR; TCRdb stores just in-frame clones and leaves some out. Counted here are hundreds of thousands of clones, nearly 97% occurring once; the ten biggest clones make up about 0.11%. With 1 base removed from V and 7 bases from J, the gap between germline ends came to 5 bases. This CDR3 is 12 amino acids long. Germline lookup yields CDR1 SGHRS and CDR2 YFSETQ. The naive CD8 fraction comprised CD45RO-negative cells positively selected for CCR7 and excluded terminally differentiated effector memory CD45RA+ cells. The donors were adults (healthy and HIV-negative) with no recent acute infections or vaccinations. Comments on this clone: The antigen is unknown.

The TCR originated in a woman in her thirties in good health. The genes are TRBV5-1 and TRBJ2-2; D uncertain. Sample: naive CD8+ T cells sorted from blood. The CDR3 loop is CASSLTGGELFF. In DNA, the CDR3 is TGCGCCAGCAGCTTGACGGGCGGGGAGCTGTTTTTT.